This TCR beta chain was sequenced during a study of blood T cell repertoires in COVID-19. V lost 4 bases, J lost 1 base, and 11 bases lay in between. Germline V gives CDR1 SEHNR, CDR2 FQNEAQ (reference sequence). The CDR3 has 15 residues. TCRdb's copy holds only in-frame clones and misses some; the assay was immunoSEQ multiplex PCR. The profile shows 39,000 or so clones, approximately 82% of them singletons. Sequencing was performed on peripheral blood. The chain links TRBV7-9 to TRBJ1-5; TRBD1 might be the D (6 bases). This TCR derives from a woman of 80 years or more with active or convalescent COVID-19. The CDR3 region is CASSYEGGSNQPQHF. CDR3 sequence (DNA): TGTGCCAGCAGCTACGAAGGGGGAAGCAATCAGCCCCAGCATTTT.